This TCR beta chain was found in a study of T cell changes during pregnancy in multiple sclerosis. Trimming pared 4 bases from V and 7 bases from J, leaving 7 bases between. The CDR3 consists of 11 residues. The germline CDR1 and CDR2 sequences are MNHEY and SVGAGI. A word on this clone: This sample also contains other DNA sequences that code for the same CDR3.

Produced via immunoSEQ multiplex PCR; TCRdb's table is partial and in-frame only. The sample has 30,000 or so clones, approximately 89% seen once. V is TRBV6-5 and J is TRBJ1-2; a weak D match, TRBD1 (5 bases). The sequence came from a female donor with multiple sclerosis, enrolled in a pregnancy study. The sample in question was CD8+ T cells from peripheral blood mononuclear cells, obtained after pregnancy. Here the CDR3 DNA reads TGTGCCAGCAGTTCCGGGGGTGGCTACACCTTC. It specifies CASSSGGGYTF.